The 27 T cell receptor beta chains below all came from one sample that was sequenced in a study of T cell clonality in common variable immunodeficiency. This table comes from immunoSEQ multiplex PCR, and its TCRdb copy is limited to in-frame clones, with some not included. The sample yields some 42,000 clones, without any singletons. The sequenced sample consisted of peripheral blood mononuclear cells. All receptors come from a person between 18 and 75 years old in good health.

Many counts were recorded for this clone. The sequence runs out 3 residues before the end of the CDR3; the remainder is reconstructed from the germline J gene. The J gene is TRBJ2-3, the V gene TRBV29-1; D is ambiguous. Deletions cut 3 bases from V and 0 bases from J, with 7 bases between. The CDR3 has 13 amino acids. Germline V gives CDR1 SQVTM, CDR2 ANQGSEA. The part of the CDR3 DNA that was read is TGCAGCGTTGATCCAGATAGCACAGATACG. Protein product: CSVDPDSTDT. The full CDR3 is CSVDPDSTDTQYF.

This clone was counted many times. The sequenced fragment ends 3 residues before the CDR3 boundary, so the rest is inferred from the germline J gene. This chain links TRBV19 with TRBJ1-2, with 7 bases matching TRBD1. The CDR3 sequence is 13 residues long. CDR1 is LNHDA and CDR2 is SQIVND in the germline V gene (reference sequence). Incomplete CDR3 DNA: TGTGCCAGTAGGAGAGACAGGGCAGAAGGC. It translates to CASRRDRAEG. The whole CDR3 sequence is CASRRDRAEGYTF.

This clone was counted many times. The read comes to an end 3 residues before the CDR3 does, leaving the germline J gene to fill in the end. The chain combines TRBV7-3 with TRBJ2-2; D might be TRBD2 (6 bases). V was shortened by 3 bases and J by 5 bases, with 7 bases between the two germline ends. Germline assignment: CDR1 SGHTA and CDR2 FQGTGA. The CDR3 sequence is 13 residues long. CDR3 bases read: TGTGCCAGCAGCTTGAGCGGGACCGGGGAG. Translated, it gives CASSLSGTGE. The full CDR3 protein is CASSLSGTGELFF.

This clone showed up many times. Sequencing ends 3 residues short of the CDR3 end; the germline J gene provides the rest. The genes are TRBV18 and TRBJ2-7; 7 bases agree with TRBD2. Trimming cost V 3 bases and J 5 bases; bases outside gene matches: 7. Germline V CDR1 and CDR2: KGHSH, LQKENI. The CDR3 has 14 residues. The CDR3 loop is CASSPLAGVDEQYF. CDR3 DNA, as far as it was read: TGTGCCAGCTCACCTCTGGCGGGAGTCGACGAG.

In regard to this clone: The read stops 3 residues short of the end of the CDR3; the missing end is completed from the germline J gene. The gene calls are TRBV7-2 and TRBJ1-6; D perhaps matches TRBD1 (5 bases). The CDR3 covers 13 residues. Trimming shortened V by 6 bases and J by 7 bases, and 10 bases separated the two germline ends. Germline CDR1 reads SGHTA; CDR2 reads FQGNSA. The part of the CDR3 DNA that was read is TGTGCCAGCAGTGGGCAGGGCAATTCACCC. Translation: CASSGQGNSP. The entire CDR3 sequence reads CASSGQGNSPLHF. The whole variable domain, filled in from reference TRBV7-2 and TRBJ1-6, reads GAGVSQSPSNKVTEKGKDVELRCDPISGHTALYWYRQSLGQGLEFLIYFQGNSAPDKSGLPSDRFSAERTGGSVSTLTIQRTQQEDSAVYLCASSGQGNSPLHFGNGTRLTVT.

This clone was counted many times. At one end, the junction sequence differs from germline, possibly due to a read error. The CDR3 extends 3 residues past the end of the read, so its final part is completed from the germline J gene. The rearrangement links TRBV4-2 to TRBJ2-5; perhaps TRBD1 as D (6 bases). This CDR3 is built from 16 residues. The germline V gene encodes CDR1 LGHNA and CDR2 YNFKEQ. This chain's CDR3 is CASSQTRGFRGETQYF. CDR3 DNA, as far as it was read: TGCGCCAGCAGCCAGACCAGGGGATTCAGGGGAGAGACC.

This clone was seen repeatedly, ten times or more. The read ends 3 residues shy of where the CDR3 ends; the end is completed using the germline J gene. The chain joins TRBV12-3 or TRBV12-4 to TRBJ2-5, with 7 positions matching TRBD2. This CDR3 is built from 14 residues. V trimming: 3 bases; J trimming: 3 bases; junction bases outside the gene matches: 4. The DNA read from the CDR3 is TGTGCCAGCAGTTTTGGCGGGAGAAAAGAGACC. This gives the protein CASSFGGRKET. The entire CDR3 sequence reads CASSFGGRKETQYF.

This clone has a count of ten or more. Read data end 3 residues before the CDR3 end; the end is taken from the germline J gene. V gene TRBV13 combines with J gene TRBJ2-7; 8 bases are shared with TRBD1. CDR3 length equals 14 residues. J lost 5 bases, V lost 5 bases, and 8 bases had no gene match. Germline-derived CDR1 and CDR2 are PRHDT and FYEKMQ (reference sequence). CDR3 DNA (partial): TGTGCCAGCAGCAGGAGACAGGGGACGGACGAG. Protein: CASSRRQGTDE. The whole CDR3 protein is CASSRRQGTDEQYF.

This clone occurred many times. CDR3 protein: CSVETVSTGSYEQYF. CDR3 DNA (partial): TGCAGCGTTGAAACGGTCTCAACTGGCTCCTACGAG. This chain links TRBV29-1 with TRBJ2-7, with no clear D. The read is 3 residues too short to cover the CDR3 end, so that end is filled in from the germline J gene. This CDR3 contains 15 residues. The germline gives CDR1 SQVTM, CDR2 ANQGSEA. The ends were cut back, 2 bases at V and 0 bases at J, with 14 bases in the middle.

Ten or more counts support this clone. Coverage ceases 3 residues before the CDR3 finishes, and the germline J gene fills in the end. This sequence joins TRBV7-3 and TRBJ2-1; TRBD2 matches 12 bases. The CDR3 is made up of 15 amino acids. Germline V gene data show CDR1 as SGHTA and CDR2 as FQGTGA. Trimming at V came to 5 bases and at J to 4 bases, leaving 3 bases not matched to a gene. The sequenced CDR3 bases are TGTGCCAGCAGCCGACTAGCGGGAGATTACAATGAG. Its translation: CASSRLAGDYNE. The full CDR3 sequence reads CASSRLAGDYNEQFF.

This clone was counted many times. One end of the junction fails to match germline, which may point to a read error. The CDR3 extends 3 residues past the end of the read, so its final part is completed from the germline J gene. The chain combines TRBV28 with TRBJ2-1, with TRBD2 matching over 9 bases. The length of the CDR3 is 14 residues. Germline assignment: CDR1 MDHEN and CDR2 SYDVKM. CDR3 bases read: TGTGCCGGCAGTGAGACTAGCGGAGTGGATGAG. It encodes CAGSETSGVDE. The complete CDR3 protein is CAGSETSGVDEQFF.

This clone came up many times. The read terminates 3 residues before the CDR3 end, so the remaining end is supplied by the germline J gene. This chain joins TRBV5-1 and TRBJ2-3; TRBD1 matches 8 bases. Germline loops: CDR1 SGHRS, CDR2 YFSETQ. The CDR3 totals 13 residues. V was clipped by 4 bases and J by 6 bases; unmatched bases: 4. The sequenced part of the CDR3 DNA is TGCGCCAGCAGCGCTCCAGGGGGCGATACG. Its protein is CASSAPGGDT. From start to end, the CDR3 is CASSAPGGDTQYF.

This clone turned up a few times. The read comes to an end 3 residues before the CDR3 does, leaving the germline J gene to fill in the end. The chain couples TRBV7-9 to TRBJ1-6; D is uncertain. The V end lost 1 base, the J end lost 4 bases, and 8 bases lay between the germline ends. This CDR3 contains 15 residues. Germline V gene sequence: CDR1 SEHNR, CDR2 FQNEAQ (reference sequence). CDR3: CASSLETVYNSPLHF. Partial CDR3 DNA: TGTGCCAGCAGCTTAGAAACAGTTTATAATTCACCC.

This clone showed up many times. The read is 3 residues too short to cover the CDR3 end, so that end is filled in from the germline J gene. The gene calls are TRBV29-1 and TRBJ1-3; no clear D. Germline CDR1 reads SQVTM; CDR2 reads ANQGSEA. The CDR3 is made up of 13 amino acids. Trimming removed 6 bases at V and 2 bases at J, with 11 bases between. CDR3 DNA, as far as it was read: TGCAGCGTCACCCGGTATACTGGAAACACC. Translated: CSVTRYTGNT. The whole CDR3 sequence reads CSVTRYTGNTIYF.

This clone occurred many times. Sequencing ends 3 residues short of the CDR3 end; the germline J gene provides the rest. The chain combines TRBV20-1 with TRBJ1-2, with 7 bases that match TRBD1. Germline V gene lookup returns CDR1 DFQATT and CDR2 SNEGSKA (reference sequence). CDR3 length: 14 residues. Trimming cost V 6 bases and J 3 bases; bases outside gene matches: 10. CDR3 protein: CSADSGQAHYGYTF. CDR3 DNA (partial): TGCAGTGCGGACTCAGGACAGGCCCACTATGGC.

At least ten counts were recorded for this clone. The observed sequence ends 3 residues before the CDR3 terminus, with the missing tail filled in from the germline J gene. This chain links TRBV7-9 with TRBJ1-1, with D possibly matching TRBD1 (6 bases). Germline V gene sequence: CDR1 SEHNR, CDR2 FQNEAQ (reference sequence). The CDR3 is 13 amino acids. V lost 6 bases, J lost 3 bases, and 11 bases lay in between. CDR3 sequence: CASSYTGYTEAFF. Partial CDR3 DNA: TGTGCCAGCAGTTATACAGGGTACACTGAA.

Many counts were recorded for this clone. The missing CDR3 end, 3 residues past where the read stops, is filled in from the germline J gene. V usage is TRBV7-2 and J usage is TRBJ2-7, with 9 positions matching TRBD1. The CDR3 loop spans 14 amino acids. With 3 bases clipped from V and 6 bases from J, the junction kept 6 bases outside the gene matches. Germline CDR1 and CDR2: SGHTA and FQGNSA. CDR3 in amino acids: CASSFQQGAGEQYF. CDR3 DNA, as far as it was read: TGTGCCAGCAGCTTCCAACAGGGGGCGGGCGAG.

This clone appeared many times. The DNA ends 3 residues before the CDR3 does, and the rest of the CDR3 is filled in from the germline J gene. This rearrangement joins TRBV6-2 or TRBV6-3 to TRBJ2-5; 15 bases map to TRBD2. CDR1 MNHEY and CDR2 SVGEGT come from the germline V gene. V was pared by 8 bases and J by 4 bases, with 8 bases of the junction left unmatched. The CDR3 is 16 residues long. CDR3 DNA (partial): TGTGCCAGCGGACCGACGGGACTAGCGGGGGGAGAGACC. Translating it yields CASGPTGLAGGET. The whole CDR3 protein reads CASGPTGLAGGETQYF.

The table lists this clone with many counts. The CDR3 is cut off 3 residues early in the read; its end comes from the germline J gene. J is TRBJ2-3 and V is TRBV10-3; 13 bases fit TRBD2. This CDR3 comprises 21 residues. Losses at the gene ends were 4 bases for V and 2 bases for J; bases not matched to a gene: 18. The germline CDR1 and CDR2 sequences are ENHRY and SYGVKD. The chain's CDR3 is CAISVTGPGTSGTLFTDTQYF. The CDR3 DNA, read in part, is TGTGCCATCAGTGTAACGGGGCCCGGGACTAGCGGGACGCTATTCACAGATACG.

This clone was seen ten or more times. The read finishes 3 residues shy of the CDR3 end, and the germline J gene is used to complete it. The genes are TRBV5-1 and TRBJ2-2; D unresolved. CDR3 length equals 16 residues. Germline V gene lookup returns CDR1 SGHRS and CDR2 YFSETQ. The V end was cut by 2 bases, the J end by 0 bases, with 11 bases between. The sequenced part of the CDR3 DNA is TGCGCCAGCAGCTTTATGAGACAACCGAACACCGGGGAG. It codes for CASSFMRQPNTGE. Given in full, the CDR3 is CASSFMRQPNTGELFF.

This clone was seen ten or more times. The CDR3 end is not reached by the read, which stops 3 residues before it; the germline J gene fills it in. The chain joins TRBV18 to TRBJ2-2; no reliable D call. This CDR3 is 14 amino acids long. Trimming stripped 2 bases from V and 4 bases from J, with 8 bases between. Per germline, CDR1 KGHSH and CDR2 LQKENI. CDR3 bases read: TGTGCCAGCTCACCATTGAAGGGCACCGGGGAG. Translation gives CASSPLKGTGE. In full, the CDR3 is CASSPLKGTGELFF.

Turning to this clone: The read ends 3 residues early relative to the CDR3; the germline J gene fills the gap. The chain links TRBV11-2 to TRBJ1-2; D ambiguous. V was clipped by 0 bases and J by 7 bases, with 15 bases between them. Germline V gene lookup returns CDR1 SGHAT and CDR2 FQNNGV. The CDR3 runs to 15 residues. The CDR3 DNA, read in part, is TGTGCCAGCAGCTTAGAGGGTCCGGGTTGGAGTGGC. It encodes CASSLEGPGWSG. The CDR3 in full is CASSLEGPGWSGYTF.

This clone was counted ten times or more. CDR3 amino acids: CASSSGTSGSAGELFF. Incomplete CDR3 DNA: TGCGCCAGCAGCTCCGGGACTAGCGGGAGTGCCGGGGAG. This chain joins TRBV5-1 and TRBJ2-2; 14 nucleotides match TRBD2. Read coverage stops 3 residues before the CDR3 terminus; the germline J gene supplies the remainder. With V trimmed by 3 bases and J by 6 bases, 4 bases remained unmatched. The CDR3 runs to 16 residues. Germline CDR1 is SGHRS and CDR2 is YFSETQ.

At least ten counts were recorded for this clone. The sequenced fragment ends 3 residues before the CDR3 boundary, so the rest is inferred from the germline J gene. The J gene is TRBJ2-3, the V gene TRBV7-3, with 15 nucleotides matching TRBD2. Germline V gives CDR1 SGHTA, CDR2 FQGTGA. This CDR3 contains 16 residues. V lost 5 bases and J lost 6; bases outside the gene matches: 6. The sequenced part of the CDR3 DNA is TGTGCCAGCAGCCTGGGACTAGCGGGAGGAGGGGATACG. This gives the protein CASSLGLAGGGDT. The whole CDR3 is CASSLGLAGGGDTQYF.

This clone has ten or more counts. Read sequence stops 3 residues before the CDR3 end, and the germline J gene provides the missing end. The rearrangement links TRBV20-1 to TRBJ2-1; TRBD2 matches at 11 bases. This CDR3 has 17 amino acids. The V and J ends lost 1 base and 4 bases, in that order; junction bases with no gene match: 9. Germline V gene sequence: CDR1 DFQATT, CDR2 SNEGSKA (reference sequence). The CDR3 bases that were read are TGCAGTGCTAGAGTACTAGCGGGAGCTACGTCGTACAATGAG. Its translation: CSARVLAGATSYNE. The entire CDR3 is CSARVLAGATSYNEQFF.

This clone has a count of ten or more. The CDR3 is cut off 3 residues early in the read; its end comes from the germline J gene. This chain connects TRBV2 to TRBJ1-4; the D gene is possibly TRBD1 (5 bases). This CDR3 is built from 15 residues. CDR1 is SNHLY and CDR2 is FYNNEI in the germline V gene. The sequenced CDR3 bases are TGTGCCAGCAGTGAAGCCGGATCTGGGGCCAACGTA. Amino acids: CASSEAGSGANV. The whole CDR3 protein reads CASSEAGSGANVLFF.

This clone was detected many times. Coverage ceases 3 residues before the CDR3 finishes, and the germline J gene fills in the end. This sequence joins TRBV20-1 and TRBJ1-4; possibly TRBD1 for D (5 bases). The CDR3 runs to 13 residues. Trimming removed 1 base at V and 8 bases at J, with 11 bases between. Germline V gene sequence: CDR1 DFQATT, CDR2 SNEGSKA (reference sequence). The part of the CDR3 DNA that was read is TGCAGTGCTAGAGCCAGGGTTAGCGAAAAA. It specifies CSARARVSEK. The whole CDR3 protein is CSARARVSEKLFF.